Listed below are T cell receptor beta chains from one sample, sequenced in a study of shared clonotypes between healthy human individuals. TCRdb's table, derived via immunoSEQ multiplex PCR, lists solely in-frame clones and lacks some. This sample yields about 2.1 million clones, of which about 94% are seen a single time; less than 2% belongs to the top ten. The sequencing input was naive CD8+ T cells from PBMCs. These receptor sequences come from a man younger than 35 in good health. Some clones in this sample may be carry-over from other donors' samples. CDR3s include the opening cysteine and the closing phenylalanine or tryptophan. A D gene is named only where the DNA matches it firmly. Size values are once, few and many counts, or a class for expanded clones, and some rows have none.

length,V,D,size,J,CDR3,DNA
12,TRBV7-3,-,-,TRBJ2-2,CASSYHTGELFF,TGTGCCAGCAGCTACCACACCGGGGAGCTGTTTTTT
16,TRBV9,TRBD2,-,TRBJ2-7,CASSVGSSGGPYEQYF,TGTGCCAGCAGCGTAGGCTCTAGCGGGGGCCCCTACGAGCAGTACTTC
13,TRBV7-8,-,-,TRBJ2-7,CASSYRGLYEQYF,TGTGCCAGCAGCTACAGGGGACTCTACGAGCAGTACTTC
18,TRBV11-2,TRBD1,-,TRBJ2-2,CASSLVSVGTGDTGELFF,TGTGCCAGCAGCTTAGTCTCAGTAGGGACAGGGGACACCGGGGAGCTGTTTTTT
15,TRBV13,TRBD2,-,TRBJ2-1,CASSLGTSGYNEQFF,TGTGCCAGCAGCCTAGGGACTAGCGGGTACAATGAGCAGTTCTTC
14,TRBV27,-,-,TRBJ2-7,CASSLGVNHYEQYF,TGTGCCAGCAGTTTAGGGGTCAACCACTACGAGCAGTACTTC
12,TRBV29-1,-,few,TRBJ1-1,CSVGPGGTEAFF,TGCAGCGTCGGCCCGGGCGGCACTGAAGCTTTCTTT
12,TRBV14,-,-,TRBJ2-2,CASSLKTGELFF,TGTGCCAGCAGCCTAAAAACCGGGGAGCTGTTTTTT
16,TRBV2,-,-,TRBJ2-7,CASSEPLRDIDHEQYF,TGTGCCAGCAGTGAACCTTTGAGGGACATCGATCACGAGCAGTACTTC
17,TRBV28,TRBD1,-,TRBJ1-1,CASSPPPWTGYMTEAFF,TGTGCCAGCAGTCCACCTCCCTGGACAGGGTACATGACTGAAGCTTTCTTT
16,TRBV7-2,TRBD1,-,TRBJ2-2,CASSPRDRGHTGELFF,TGTGCCAGCAGCCCCCGGGACAGGGGACACACCGGGGAGCTGTTTTTT
13,TRBV19,-,-,TRBJ1-1,CASTQGRSTEAFF,TGTGCCAGTACCCAGGGGAGGTCCACTGAAGCTTTCTTT
17,TRBV28,TRBD1,-,TRBJ1-3,CASSLRQGASAGNTIYF,TGTGCCAGCAGTTTAAGACAGGGGGCGTCTGCTGGAAACACCATATATTTT
17,TRBV4-3,TRBD1,-,TRBJ2-2,CASSQGGQGLNTGELFF,TGCGCCAGCAGCCAAGGTGGACAGGGATTGAACACCGGGGAGCTGTTTTTT
15,TRBV28,TRBD1,-,TRBJ2-7,CASSSGTGGDYEQYF,TGTGCCAGCAGTTCCGGGACAGGGGGAGACTACGAGCAGTACTTC
14,TRBV15,TRBD1,-,TRBJ1-1,CATSSRTGGTEAFF,TGTGCCACCAGCTCCCGGACAGGGGGCACTGAAGCTTTCTTT
13,TRBV7-9,-,-,TRBJ1-4,CASSARGLGKLFF,TGTGCCAGCAGCGCCCGGGGGTTGGGAAAACTGTTTTTT
16,TRBV5-4,TRBD2,-,TRBJ2-7,CASTTRSSGSFYEQYF,TGTGCCAGCACCACCCGGTCTAGCGGGTCGTTCTACGAGCAGTACTTC
13,TRBV29-1,-,-,TRBJ2-1,CSVGGVRYNEQFF,TGCAGCGTTGGAGGTGTTCGGTACAATGAGCAGTTCTTC
15,TRBV28,TRBD2,-,TRBJ2-5,CASRTSGAARETQYF,TGTGCCAGCAGGACTAGCGGGGCCGCACGTGAGACCCAGTACTTC
14,TRBV7-2,-,-,TRBJ2-7,CASSLTAGEGEQYF,TGTGCCAGCAGCTTAACCGCAGGGGAAGGTGAGCAGTACTTC
17,TRBV4-2,-,-,TRBJ1-5,CASIRGGQGTHNQPQHF,TGTGCCAGCATCCGGGGGGGGCAGGGGACCCACAATCAGCCCCAGCATTTT
14,TRBV28,-,-,TRBJ1-3,CASSEDSSGNTIYF,TGTGCCAGCAGTGAAGACAGCTCTGGAAACACCATATATTTT
15,TRBV9,TRBD2,-,TRBJ2-1,CASSVAAGAYNEQFF,TGTGCCAGCAGCGTAGCTGCGGGAGCGTACAATGAGCAGTTCTTC
11,TRBV30,-,few,TRBJ2-2,CAWTNTGELFF,TGTGCCTGGACTAACACCGGGGAGCTGTTTTTT
16,TRBV7-2,TRBD2,-,TRBJ2-1,CASSHPAGGPYNEQFF,TGTGCCAGCAGTCATCCCGCGGGAGGGCCCTACAATGAGCAGTTCTTC
16,TRBV15,-,-,TRBJ1-5,CATSSLQGSSNQPQHF,TGTGCCACCAGCAGTCTACAGGGTAGCAGCAATCAGCCCCAGCATTTT
18,TRBV27,TRBD1,-,TRBJ2-2,CASSWGQGISIPTGELFF,TGTGCCAGCAGTTGGGGACAGGGAATATCCATTCCCACCGGGGAGCTGTTTTTT
15,TRBV9,TRBD1,-,TRBJ1-5,CASSVAGTGVQPQHF,TGTGCCAGCAGCGTAGCAGGGACAGGGGTTCAGCCCCAGCATTTT
16,TRBV27,TRBD1,-,TRBJ2-7,CASSLSGTGMDYEQYF,TGTGCCAGCAGTTTATCCGGGACAGGGATGGACTACGAGCAGTACTTC
16,TRBV7-9,TRBD1,once,TRBJ2-7,CASSSGQGTGSYEQYF,TGTGCCAGCAGCTCGGGACAGGGAACGGGCTCCTACGAGCAGTACTTC
15,TRBV11-1,TRBD1,-,TRBJ2-3,CASVNPGTGSDTQYF,TGTGCCAGTGTTAACCCCGGGACAGGGTCAGATACGCAGTATTTT